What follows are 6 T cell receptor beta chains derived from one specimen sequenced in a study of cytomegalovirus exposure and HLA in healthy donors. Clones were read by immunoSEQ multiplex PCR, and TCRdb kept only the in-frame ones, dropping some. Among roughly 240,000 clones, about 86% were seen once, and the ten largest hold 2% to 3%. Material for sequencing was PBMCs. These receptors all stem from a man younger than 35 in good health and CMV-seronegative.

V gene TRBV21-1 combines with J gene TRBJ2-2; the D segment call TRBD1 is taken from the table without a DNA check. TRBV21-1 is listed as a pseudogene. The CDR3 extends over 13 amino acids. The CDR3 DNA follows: TGTGCCAGACCGGGACAGGGGACCGGGGAGCTGTTTTTT. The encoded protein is CARPGQGTGELFF.

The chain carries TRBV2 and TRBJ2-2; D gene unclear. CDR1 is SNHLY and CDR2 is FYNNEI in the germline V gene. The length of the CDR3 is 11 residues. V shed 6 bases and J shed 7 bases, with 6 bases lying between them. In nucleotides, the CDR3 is TGTGCCAGCAGCTTCTACGGGGAGCTGTTTTTT. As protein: CASSFYGELFF. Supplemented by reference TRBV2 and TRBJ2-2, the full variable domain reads EPEVTQTPSHQVTQMGQEVILRCVPISNHLYFYWYRQILGQKVEFLVSFYNNEISEKSEIFDDQFSVERPDGSNFTLKIRSTKLEDSAMYFCASSFYGELFFGEGSRLTVL.

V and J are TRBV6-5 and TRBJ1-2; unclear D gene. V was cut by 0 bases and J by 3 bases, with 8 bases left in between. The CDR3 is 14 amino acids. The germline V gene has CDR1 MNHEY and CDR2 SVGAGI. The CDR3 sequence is CASSYSRTYYGYTF. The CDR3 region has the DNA TGTGCCAGCAGTTACTCGCGAACGTACTATGGCTACACCTTC.

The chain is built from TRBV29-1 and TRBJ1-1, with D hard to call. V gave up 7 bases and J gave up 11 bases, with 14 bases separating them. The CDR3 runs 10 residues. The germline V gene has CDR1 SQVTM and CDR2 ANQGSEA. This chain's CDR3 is CSADSGGAFF. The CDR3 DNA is TGCAGCGCCGACTCCGGTGGGGCTTTCTTT.

This chain's CDR3 is CATRPGTVNYGYTF. Written as DNA, the CDR3 is TGTGCCACCAGACCCGGGACAGTGAACTATGGCTACACCTTC. The chain uses TRBV6-5 and TRBJ1-2; 7 bases are a match to TRBD1. Germline trimming cut 10 bases from V and 2 bases from J; bases unmatched to any gene: 10. This CDR3 has 14 amino acids. The V gene's germline CDR1 is MNHEY and CDR2 SVGAGI.

The CDR3 sequence: CASSLSRGVGEQYF. The CDR3, as DNA: TGTGCCAGCAGCTTAAGCAGGGGGGTAGGAGAGCAGTACTTC. The chain recombines TRBV7-2 with TRBJ2-7; tentative D call: TRBD1 (7 bases). There are 14 residues in the CDR3. V shed 2 bases and J shed 7 bases, with 15 bases lying between them. The germline V gene has CDR1 SGHTA and CDR2 FQGNSA. Using reference TRBV7-2 and TRBJ2-7 for the parts outside the CDR3, the full variable domain is GAGVSQSPSNKVTEKGKDVELRCDPISGHTALYWYRQSLGQGLEFLIYFQGNSAPDKSGLPSDRFSAERTGGSVSTLTIQRTQQEDSAVYLCASSLSRGVGEQYFGPGTRLTVT.